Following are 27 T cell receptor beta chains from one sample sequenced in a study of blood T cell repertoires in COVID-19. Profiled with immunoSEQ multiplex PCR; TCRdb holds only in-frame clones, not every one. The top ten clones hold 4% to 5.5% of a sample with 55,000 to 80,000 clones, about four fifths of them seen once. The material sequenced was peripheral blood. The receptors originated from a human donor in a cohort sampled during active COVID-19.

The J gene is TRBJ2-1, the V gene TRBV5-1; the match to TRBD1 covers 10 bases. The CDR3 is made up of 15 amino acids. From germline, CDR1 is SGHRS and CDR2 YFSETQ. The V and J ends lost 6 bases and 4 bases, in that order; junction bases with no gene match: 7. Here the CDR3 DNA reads TGCGCCAGCACCCCGCCGGGACAGGGGTACAATGAGCAGTTCTTC. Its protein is CASTPPGQGYNEQFF.

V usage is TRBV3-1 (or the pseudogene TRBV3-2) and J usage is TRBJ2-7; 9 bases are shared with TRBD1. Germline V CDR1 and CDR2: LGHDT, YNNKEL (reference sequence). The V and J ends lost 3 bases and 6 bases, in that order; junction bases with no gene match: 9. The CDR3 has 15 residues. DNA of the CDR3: TGTGCCAGCAGCCAGCTTCTACAGGGGGCGAGCGAGCAGTACTTC. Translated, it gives CASSQLLQGASEQYF.

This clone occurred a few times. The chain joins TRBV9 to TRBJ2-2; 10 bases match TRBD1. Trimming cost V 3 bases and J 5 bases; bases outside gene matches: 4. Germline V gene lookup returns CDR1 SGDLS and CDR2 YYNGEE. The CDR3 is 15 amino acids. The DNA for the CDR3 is TGTGCCAGCAGCGACCGGGACAGGGGTACCGGGGAGCTGTTTTTT. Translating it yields CASSDRDRGTGELFF.

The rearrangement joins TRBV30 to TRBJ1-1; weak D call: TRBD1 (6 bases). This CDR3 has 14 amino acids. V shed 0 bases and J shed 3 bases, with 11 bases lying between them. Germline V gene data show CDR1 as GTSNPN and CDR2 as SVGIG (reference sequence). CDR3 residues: CAWSVWGPDTEAFF. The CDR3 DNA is TGTGCCTGGAGTGTATGGGGGCCGGACACTGAAGCTTTCTTT.

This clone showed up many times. Here the CDR3 reads CAIQGTGPEGNYGYTF. DNA of the CDR3: TGTGCCATTCAGGGGACAGGGCCTGAGGGAAACTATGGCTACACCTTC. The chain joins TRBV10-3 to TRBJ1-2; 9 nucleotides align to TRBD1. V shed 9 bases, J shed 2 bases, and the junction held 13 bases outside the gene matches. CDR1 is ENHRY and CDR2 is SYGVKD in the germline V gene. CDR3 length equals 16 residues.

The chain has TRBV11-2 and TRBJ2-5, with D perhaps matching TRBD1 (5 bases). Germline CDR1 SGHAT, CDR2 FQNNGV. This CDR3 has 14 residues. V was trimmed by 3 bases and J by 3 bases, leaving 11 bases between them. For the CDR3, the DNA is TGTGCCAGCAGCTTGCAGTGGGGCGAAGAGACCCAGTACTTC. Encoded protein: CASSLQWGEETQYF. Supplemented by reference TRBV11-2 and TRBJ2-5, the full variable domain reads EAGVAQSPRYKIIEKRQSVAFWCNPISGHATLYWYQQILGQGPKLLIQFQNNGVVDDSQLPKDRFSAERLKGVDSTLKIQPAKLEDSAVYLCASSLQWGEETQYFGPGTRLLVL.

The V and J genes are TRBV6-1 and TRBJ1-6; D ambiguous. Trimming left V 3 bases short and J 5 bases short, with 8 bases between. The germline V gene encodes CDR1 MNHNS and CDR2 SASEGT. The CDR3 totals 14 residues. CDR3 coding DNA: TGTGCCAGCAGTGAGTGGCGGAATAATTCACCCCTCCACTTT. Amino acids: CASSEWRNNSPLHF.

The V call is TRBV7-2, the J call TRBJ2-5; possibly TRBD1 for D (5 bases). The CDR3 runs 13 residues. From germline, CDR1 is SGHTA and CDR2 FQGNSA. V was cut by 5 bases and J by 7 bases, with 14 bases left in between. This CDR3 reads CASSPNTQGTQYF. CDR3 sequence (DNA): TGTGCCAGCAGCCCCAACACCCAGGGGACCCAGTACTTC. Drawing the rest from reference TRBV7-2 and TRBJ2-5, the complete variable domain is GAGVSQSPSNKVTEKGKDVELRCDPISGHTALYWYRQSLGQGLEFLIYFQGNSAPDKSGLPSDRFSAERTGGSVSTLTIQRTQQEDSAVYLCASSPNTQGTQYFGPGTRLLVL.

The CDR3, as DNA: TGTGCCAGCAGCTCCGTAGCGGGGGGGGTCCCCAATGAGCAGTTCTTC. This sequence encodes CASSSVAGGVPNEQFF. The J gene is TRBJ2-1, the V gene TRBV7-2; 11 nucleotides align to TRBD2. The CDR3 spans 16 residues. V lost 4 bases to trimming and J lost 6 bases; unmatched junction nucleotides: 8. Germline CDR1 is SGHTA and CDR2 is FQGNSA.

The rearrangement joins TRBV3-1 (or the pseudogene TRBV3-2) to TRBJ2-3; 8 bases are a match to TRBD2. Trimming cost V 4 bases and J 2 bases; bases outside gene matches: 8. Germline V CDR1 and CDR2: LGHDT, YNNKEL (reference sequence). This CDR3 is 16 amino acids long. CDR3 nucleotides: TGTGCCAGCAGCCCGCGGGGGGTTTATAACACAGATACGCAGTATTTT. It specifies CASSPRGVYNTDTQYF.

CDR3 nucleotide sequence: TGTGCCTGGAGTAAACAGGGGGCTGGAAACACCATATATTTT. Its protein is CAWSKQGAGNTIYF. The chain links TRBV30 to TRBJ1-3, with 8 nucleotides matching TRBD1. The CDR3 has 14 residues. Per the germline V gene, CDR1 is GTSNPN and CDR2 is SVGIG (reference sequence). V gave up 2 bases and J gave up 2 bases; unmatched junction bases: 2. The whole variable domain, remainder taken from reference TRBV30 and TRBJ1-3, is SQTIHQWPATLVQPVGSPLSLECTVEGTSNPNLYWYRQAAGRGLQLLFYSVGIGQISSEVPQNLSASRPQDRQFILSSKKLLLSDSGFYLCAWSKQGAGNTIYFGEGSWLTVV.

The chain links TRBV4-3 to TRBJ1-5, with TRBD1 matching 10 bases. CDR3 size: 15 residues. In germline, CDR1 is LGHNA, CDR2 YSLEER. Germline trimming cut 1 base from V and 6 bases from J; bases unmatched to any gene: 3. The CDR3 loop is CASSQGQGASQPQHF. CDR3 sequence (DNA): TGCGCCAGCAGCCAAGGACAGGGGGCTAGTCAGCCCCAGCATTTT.

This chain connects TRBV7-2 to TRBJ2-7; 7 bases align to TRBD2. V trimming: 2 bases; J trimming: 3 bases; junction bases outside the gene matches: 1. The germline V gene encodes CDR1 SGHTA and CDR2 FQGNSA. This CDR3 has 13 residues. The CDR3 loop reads CASSLRGDYEQYF. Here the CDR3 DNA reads TGTGCCAGCAGCTTACGGGGGGACTACGAGCAGTACTTC. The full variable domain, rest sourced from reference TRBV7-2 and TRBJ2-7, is GAGVSQSPSNKVTEKGKDVELRCDPISGHTALYWYRQSLGQGLEFLIYFQGNSAPDKSGLPSDRFSAERTGGSVSTLTIQRTQQEDSAVYLCASSLRGDYEQYFGPGTRLTVT.

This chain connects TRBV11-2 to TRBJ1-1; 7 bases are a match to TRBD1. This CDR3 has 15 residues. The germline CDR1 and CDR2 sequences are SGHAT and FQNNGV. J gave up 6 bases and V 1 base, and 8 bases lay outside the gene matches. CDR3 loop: CASSLGGRGLAEAFF. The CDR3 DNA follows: TGTGCCAGCAGCTTAGGGGGTAGGGGGCTGGCTGAAGCTTTCTTT. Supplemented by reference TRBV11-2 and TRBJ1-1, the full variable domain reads EAGVAQSPRYKIIEKRQSVAFWCNPISGHATLYWYQQILGQGPKLLIQFQNNGVVDDSQLPKDRFSAERLKGVDSTLKIQPAKLEDSAVYLCASSLGGRGLAEAFFGQGTRLTVV.

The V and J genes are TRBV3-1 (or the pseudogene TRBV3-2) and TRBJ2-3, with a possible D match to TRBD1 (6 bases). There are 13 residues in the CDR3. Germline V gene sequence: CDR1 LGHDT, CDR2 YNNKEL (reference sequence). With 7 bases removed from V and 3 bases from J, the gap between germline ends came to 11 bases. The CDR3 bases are TGTGCCAGCAACGCACAGGGTACAGATACGCAGTATTTT. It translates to CASNAQGTDTQYF.

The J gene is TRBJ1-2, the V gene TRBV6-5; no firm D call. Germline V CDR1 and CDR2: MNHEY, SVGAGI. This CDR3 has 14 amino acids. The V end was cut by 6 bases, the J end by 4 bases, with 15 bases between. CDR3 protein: CASRAVGEGYGYTF. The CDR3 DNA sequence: TGTGCCAGCAGAGCCGTCGGGGAAGGCTATGGCTACACCTTC.

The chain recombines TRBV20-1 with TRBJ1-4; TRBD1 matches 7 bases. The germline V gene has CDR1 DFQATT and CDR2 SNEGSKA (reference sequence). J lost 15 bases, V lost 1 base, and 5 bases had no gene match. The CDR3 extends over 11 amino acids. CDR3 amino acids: CSARGGQRLFF. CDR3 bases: TGCAGTGCTAGAGGGGGACAGAGGTTGTTTTTT.

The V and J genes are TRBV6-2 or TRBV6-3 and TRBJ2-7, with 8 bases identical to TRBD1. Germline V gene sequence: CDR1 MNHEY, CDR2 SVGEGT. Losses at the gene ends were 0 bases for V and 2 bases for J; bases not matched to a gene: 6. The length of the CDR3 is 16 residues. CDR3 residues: CASSYSPGGDPYEQYF. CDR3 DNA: TGTGCCAGCAGTTACTCCCCAGGGGGCGACCCCTACGAGCAGTACTTC.

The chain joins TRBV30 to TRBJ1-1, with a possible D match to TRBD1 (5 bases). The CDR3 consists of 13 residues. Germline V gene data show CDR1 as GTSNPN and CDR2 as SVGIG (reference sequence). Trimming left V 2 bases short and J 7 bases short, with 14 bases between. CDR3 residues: CAWSLGDRVEAFF. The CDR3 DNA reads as TGTGCCTGGAGTCTAGGGGATAGGGTTGAAGCTTTCTTT.

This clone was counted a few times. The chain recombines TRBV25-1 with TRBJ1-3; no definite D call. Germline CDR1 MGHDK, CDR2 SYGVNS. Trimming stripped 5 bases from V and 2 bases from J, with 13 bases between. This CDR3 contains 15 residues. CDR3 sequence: CASSPSDYPGNTIYF. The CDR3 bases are TGTGCCAGCAGTCCCTCGGACTACCCTGGAAACACCATATATTTT.

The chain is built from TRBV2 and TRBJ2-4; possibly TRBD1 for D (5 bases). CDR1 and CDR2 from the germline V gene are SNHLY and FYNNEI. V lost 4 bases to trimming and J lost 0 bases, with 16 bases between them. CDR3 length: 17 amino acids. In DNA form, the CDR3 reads TGTGCCAGCAGTGGGGCAGGGTTGAATTCAGCCAAAAACATTCAGTACTTC. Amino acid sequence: CASSGAGLNSAKNIQYF.

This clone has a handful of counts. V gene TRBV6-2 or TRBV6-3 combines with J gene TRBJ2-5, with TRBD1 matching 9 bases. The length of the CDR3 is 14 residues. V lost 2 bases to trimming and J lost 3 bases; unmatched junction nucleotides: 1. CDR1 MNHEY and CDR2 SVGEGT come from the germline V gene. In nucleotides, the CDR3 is TGTGCCAGCAGTTACGGGGACAGGGAAGAGACCCAGTACTTC. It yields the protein CASSYGDREETQYF.

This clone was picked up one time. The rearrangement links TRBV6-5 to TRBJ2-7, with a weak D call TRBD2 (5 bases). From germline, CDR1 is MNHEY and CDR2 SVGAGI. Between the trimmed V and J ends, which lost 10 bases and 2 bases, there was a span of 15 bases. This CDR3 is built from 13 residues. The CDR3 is CATQRGSPYEQYF. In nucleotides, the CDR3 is TGTGCCACCCAAAGAGGGTCCCCCTACGAGCAGTACTTC.

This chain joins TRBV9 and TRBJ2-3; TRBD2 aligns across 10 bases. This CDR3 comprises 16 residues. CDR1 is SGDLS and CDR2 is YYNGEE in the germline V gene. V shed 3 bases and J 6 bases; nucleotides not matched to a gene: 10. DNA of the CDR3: TGTGCCAGCAGCGCCCGCGCGAGCGGGGGGGAGGATACGCAGTATTTT. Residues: CASSARASGGEDTQYF. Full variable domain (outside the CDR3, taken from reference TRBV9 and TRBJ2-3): DSGVTQTPKHLITATGQRVTLRCSPRSGDLSVYWYQQSLDQGLQFLIQYYNGEERAKGNILERFSAQQFPDLHSELNLSSLELGDSALYFCASSARASGGEDTQYFGPGTRLTVL.

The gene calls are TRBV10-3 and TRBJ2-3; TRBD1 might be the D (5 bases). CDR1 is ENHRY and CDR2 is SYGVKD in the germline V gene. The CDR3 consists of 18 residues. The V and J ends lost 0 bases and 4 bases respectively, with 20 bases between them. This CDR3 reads CAISESGPVPSSSDTQYF. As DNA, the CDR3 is TGTGCCATCAGTGAGTCGGGGCCGGTCCCAAGTAGTTCAGATACGCAGTATTTT.

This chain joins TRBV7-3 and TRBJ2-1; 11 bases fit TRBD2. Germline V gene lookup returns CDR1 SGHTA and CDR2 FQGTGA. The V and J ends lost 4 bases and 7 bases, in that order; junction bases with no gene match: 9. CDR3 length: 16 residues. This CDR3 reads CASSSPGVAGGNEQFF. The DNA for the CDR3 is TGTGCCAGCAGCTCGCCCGGGGTAGCGGGGGGGAATGAGCAGTTCTTC. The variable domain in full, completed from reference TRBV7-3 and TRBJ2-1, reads GAGVSQTPSNKVTEKGKYVELRCDPISGHTALYWYRQSLGQGPEFLIYFQGTGAADDSGLPNDRFFAVRPEGSVSTLKIQRTERGDSAVYLCASSSPGVAGGNEQFFGPGTRLTVL.

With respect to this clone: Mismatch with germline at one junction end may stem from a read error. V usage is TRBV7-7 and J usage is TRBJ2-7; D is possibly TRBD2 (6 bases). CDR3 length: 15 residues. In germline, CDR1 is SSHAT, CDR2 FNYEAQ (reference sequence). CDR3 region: CASSFSQSGGDEQYF. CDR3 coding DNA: TGTGCTAGCAGCTTTTCACAATCCGGGGGAGACGAGCAGTACTTC.